What follows are 30 T cell receptor beta chains derived from one specimen sequenced in a study of CD8 T cells in ankylosing spondylitis. One entry per CDR3 protein, called by TCRdb with MiXCR from the 5' RACE reads. The sample shows 150,000 to 200,000 distinct CDR3 sequences, 18% of them seen only once. The sequenced sample was blood, either unsorted or a sorted T cell fraction (not recorded which). These receptors were taken from a male donor aged 10-30 years with ankylosing spondylitis or in good health (not recorded which).

This clonotype was detected ten times or more. The chain has TRBV5-1 and TRBJ2-1; 13 bases are a match to TRBD2. In germline, CDR1 is SGHRS, CDR2 YFSETQ. CDR3 length: 14 residues. Losses at the gene ends were 4 bases for V and 16 bases for J; bases not matched to a gene: 11. The CDR3 loop reads CASSPQPTSGRPFF. The CDR3 DNA follows: TGCGCCAGCAGCCCGCAGCCGACTAGCGGGAGGCCCTTCTTC.

The sample holds many counts of this clonotype. The V gene is TRBV10-3, the J gene TRBJ1-3; D perhaps matches TRBD1 (5 bases). Trimming shortened V by 6 bases and J by 4 bases, and 16 bases separated the two germline ends. The CDR3 is 15 amino acids. Germline V gene data show CDR1 as ENHRY and CDR2 as SYGVKD. CDR3 residues: CAIRTPRGLGNTIYF. The CDR3 DNA is TGTGCCATCAGGACCCCCCGGGGGTTAGGAAACACCATATATTTT.

V gene TRBV29-1 combines with J gene TRBJ2-5; 12 nucleotides match TRBD2. V gave up 6 bases and J gave up 5 bases; unmatched junction bases: 7. Looked up from germline, CDR1 is SQVTM and CDR2 is ANQGSEA. CDR3 length equals 14 residues. For the CDR3, the DNA is TGCAGCGTGGCACTAGCGGGAGGCGGGGAGACCCAGTACTTC. It is translated as CSVALAGGGETQYF.

This sequence joins TRBV11-2 and TRBJ2-1; D is possibly TRBD1 or TRBD2 (5 bases each). The V end was cut by 2 bases, the J end by 9 bases, with 17 bases between. The CDR3 runs 15 residues. Germline CDR1 reads SGHAT; CDR2 reads FQNNGV. The CDR3 region is CASSLWLGTGTEQFF. The DNA of the CDR3 is TGTGCCAGCAGCTTATGGTTAGGGACGGGGACTGAGCAGTTCTTC. The whole variable domain, filled in from reference TRBV11-2 and TRBJ2-1, reads EAGVAQSPRYKIIEKRQSVAFWCNPISGHATLYWYQQILGQGPKLLIQFQNNGVVDDSQLPKDRFSAERLKGVDSTLKIQPAKLEDSAVYLCASSLWLGTGTEQFFGPGTRLTVL.

This clonotype was observed at least ten times. The rearrangement links TRBV12-3 or TRBV12-4 to TRBJ1-1; TRBD1 matches at 8 bases. V was pared by 6 bases and J by 0 bases, with 12 bases of the junction left unmatched. The length of the CDR3 is 17 residues. The CDR3 here is CASRTGGQVYMNTEAFF. In DNA form, the CDR3 reads TGTGCCAGCAGGACTGGGGGACAGGTATATATGAACACTGAAGCTTTCTTT.

This clonotype was seen at least ten times. The rearrangement links TRBV7-2 to TRBJ1-5; no clear D. CDR3 size: 14 residues. Germline V CDR1 and CDR2: SGHTA, FQGNSA. The V gene lost 1 base and the J gene lost 4 bases, with 8 bases spanning the gap. The CDR3, as DNA: TGTGCCAGCAGCTTAGAGTCCCGAAATCAGCCCCAGCATTTT. This translates into CASSLESRNQPQHF.

The genes are TRBV19 and TRBJ2-1; 7 nucleotides agree with TRBD2. This CDR3 is 14 amino acids long. Trimming removed 3 bases from V and 6 bases from J; junction bases left unmatched: 5. The V gene's germline CDR1 is LNHDA and CDR2 SQIVND (reference sequence). The CDR3 region is CASSMGSGGNEQFF. The DNA of the CDR3 is TGTGCCAGTAGTATGGGCTCGGGGGGCAATGAGCAGTTCTTC.

V is TRBV6-2 or TRBV6-3 and J is TRBJ2-7, with 12 bases matching TRBD2. The CDR3 spans 20 residues. Trimming at V came to 4 bases and at J to 0 bases, leaving 16 bases not matched to a gene. Germline-derived CDR1 and CDR2 are MNHEY and SVGEGT. The CDR3 DNA reads TGTGCCAGCAGTTGGTCGCCGGGACTAGCGGGCACGAAGACCTCCTACGAGCAGTACGTC. Protein sequence: CASSWSPGLAGTKTSYEQYV.

There are many counts of this clonotype. The genes are TRBV24-1 and TRBJ2-6; 7 bases line up with TRBD1. J gave up 2 bases and V 7 bases, and 1 base lay outside the gene matches. This CDR3 is built from 14 residues. Germline values: CDR1 KGHDR, CDR2 SFDVKD. The CDR3 sequence is CATRDRAGANVLTF. DNA of the CDR3: TGTGCCACCAGAGACAGGGCTGGGGCCAACGTCCTGACTTTC.

The rearrangement links TRBV12-3 or TRBV12-4 to TRBJ2-1, with 7 bases identical to TRBD1. After removal of 6 bases from V and 9 bases from J, the junction contained 5 bases not matched to a gene. The CDR3 has 12 residues. The CDR3 loop reads CASRSGQLEQFF. CDR3 in DNA: TGTGCCAGCAGGTCGGGACAGCTTGAGCAGTTCTTC.

The chain recombines TRBV18 with TRBJ2-1; 9 bases agree with TRBD2. Per germline, CDR1 KGHSH and CDR2 LQKENI. J lost 3 bases, V lost 3 bases, and 6 bases had no gene match. The CDR3 contains 16 residues. The CDR3 coding sequence is TGTGCCAGCTCACCGTATAGCGGGAGTAACTACAATGAGCAGTTCTTC. Its protein is CASSPYSGSNYNEQFF.

V usage is TRBV29-1 and J usage is TRBJ2-1; 11 bases are shared with TRBD2. Unmatched junction bases numbered 5, after V lost 7 bases and J lost 0 bases. Germline CDR1 reads SQVTM; CDR2 reads ANQGSEA. This CDR3 contains 15 residues. The CDR3 loop reads CSAETSGISYNEQFF. The CDR3 region has the DNA TGCAGCGCCGAGACTAGCGGGATCTCCTACAATGAGCAGTTCTTC.

This clonotype has just a few counts. This chain links TRBV18 with TRBJ1-2; D ambiguous. With 1 base removed from V and 0 bases from J, the gap between germline ends came to 9 bases. The CDR3 is made up of 15 amino acids. The germline gives CDR1 KGHSH, CDR2 LQKENI. The CDR3 DNA follows: TGTGCCAGCTCACCACTCACGGATTCTAACTATGGCTACACCTTC. Amino acid sequence: CASSPLTDSNYGYTF.

V usage is TRBV12-3 or TRBV12-4 and J usage is TRBJ2-7, with D tentatively TRBD1 (5 bases). This CDR3 has 12 amino acids. Trimming pared 4 bases from V and 6 bases from J, leaving 10 bases between. The CDR3 loop is CASSSGKAEQYF. In DNA, the CDR3 is TGTGCCAGCAGTTCAGGGAAGGCCGAGCAGTACTTC.

This clonotype was seen a few times. This could be a read error, since a much larger clone is one nucleotide away. The chain recombines TRBV10-3 with TRBJ1-5, with a tentative D call TRBD1 (5 bases). Trimming cost V 0 bases and J 12 bases, with 15 bases left between them. In germline, CDR1 is ENHRY, CDR2 SYGVKD. The CDR3 length is 14 residues. The CDR3, as DNA: TGTGCCATCAGTGAGTCGGGGCCCAGGGATCTCCAGCATTTT. This gives the protein CAISESGPRDLQHF.

The chain uses TRBV4-2 and TRBJ2-7, with a tentative D call TRBD2 (7 bases). The CDR3 length is 13 residues. CDR1 LGHNA and CDR2 YNFKEQ come from the germline V gene. The ends were cut back, 3 bases at V and 3 bases at J, with 9 bases in the middle. The CDR3 DNA is TGTGCCAGCAGCCAGGGGGGGCACTACGAGCAGTACTTC. Translating it yields CASSQGGHYEQYF.

The table lists this clonotype with many counts. The rearrangement uses TRBV9 and TRBJ2-1; 7 bases are shared with TRBD2. The trim removed 4 bases at V and 9 bases at J, leaving 13 bases unmatched. The CDR3 loop spans 15 amino acids. Germline-derived CDR1 and CDR2 are SGDLS and YYNGEE. The CDR3 loop is CASSPGNSGDGEQFF. For the CDR3, the DNA is TGTGCCAGCAGCCCGGGGAACAGCGGGGACGGTGAGCAGTTCTTC.

CDR3 region: CSARDPLSRDSTFNEQFF. CDR3 nucleotide sequence: TGCAGTGCTAGAGATCCCTTAAGCCGGGACTCAACCTTCAATGAGCAGTTCTTC. This rearrangement joins TRBV20-1 to TRBJ2-1; maybe TRBD2 (6 bases). The CDR3 totals 18 residues. CDR1 is DFQATT, CDR2 SNEGSKA, per germline (reference sequence). Deletions cut 0 bases from V and 6 bases from J, with 24 bases between.

This clonotype was counted at least ten times. The rearrangement joins TRBV3-1 to TRBJ2-5; a weak D match, TRBD1 (6 bases). The CDR3 runs to 13 residues. Trimming shortened V by 4 bases and J by 9 bases, and 15 bases separated the two germline ends. The germline CDR1 and CDR2 sequences are LGHDT and YNNKEL (reference sequence). This chain's CDR3 is CASSLDSRWPQYF. The CDR3 bases are TGTGCCAGCAGCCTGGACAGCAGGTGGCCCCAGTACTTC.

This clonotype has at least ten counts. J is TRBJ2-1 and V is TRBV4-1, with unresolved D. Germline values: CDR1 MGHRA, CDR2 YSYEKL. CDR3 size: 13 residues. V was cut by 1 base and J by 5 bases, with 6 bases left in between. The CDR3 DNA is TGCGCCAGCAGCCAAGTTGGAAACAATGAGCAGTTCTTC. The encoded protein is CASSQVGNNEQFF.

This clonotype was detected many times. The chain is built from TRBV12-3 or TRBV12-4 and TRBJ2-3, with 7 nucleotides matching TRBD1. The CDR3 is made up of 15 amino acids. Unmatched junction bases numbered 11, after V lost 2 bases and J lost 9 bases. The CDR3 coding sequence is TGTGCCAGCAGTTTAACCCCGACAGACAGGGTCACGCAGTATTTT. Amino acid sequence: CASSLTPTDRVTQYF.

Many counts were recorded for this clonotype. The genes are TRBV12-3 or TRBV12-4 and TRBJ2-5; D is perhaps TRBD1 (5 bases). Trimming left V 4 bases short and J 1 base short, with 10 bases between. The CDR3 spans 14 residues. The CDR3 coding sequence is TGTGCCAGCAGTTCCGACAGACGCCAAGAGACCCAGTACTTC. Protein product: CASSSDRRQETQYF.

Many counts were recorded for this clonotype. V usage is TRBV7-9 and J usage is TRBJ2-6; D ambiguous. The V end lost 5 bases, the J end lost 2 bases, and 10 bases lay between the germline ends. This CDR3 has 15 residues. Germline CDR1 SEHNR, CDR2 FQNEAQ (reference sequence). In nucleotides, the CDR3 is TGTGCCAGCAGCGCCTACAAGACTGGGGCCAACGTCCTGACTTTC. Translated: CASSAYKTGANVLTF.

This chain uses TRBV20-1 with TRBJ2-7, with TRBD2 matching 7 bases. The CDR3 is 16 amino acids. J gave up 3 bases and V 2 bases, and 13 bases lay outside the gene matches. Germline V CDR1 and CDR2: DFQATT, SNEGSKA (reference sequence). The CDR3 protein is CSARPRRGDTFYEQYF. The CDR3 DNA follows: TGCAGTGCTAGACCTCGCCGGGGGGATACTTTCTACGAGCAGTACTTC.

The chain recombines TRBV29-1 with TRBJ1-2; TRBD1 matches at 7 bases. The CDR3 loop spans 14 amino acids. Per the germline V gene, CDR1 is SQVTM and CDR2 is ANQGSEA. With 2 bases clipped from V and 0 bases from J, the junction kept 3 bases outside the gene matches. The CDR3 nucleotides are TGCAGCGTTGAATCGCAGGGGGCTAACTATGGCTACACCTTC. It specifies CSVESQGANYGYTF.

This clonotype was seen many times. This chain uses TRBV20-1 with TRBJ2-5; no clear D. This CDR3 spans 10 amino acids. CDR1 and CDR2 from the germline V gene are DFQATT and SNEGSKA (reference sequence). The V end lost 4 bases, the J end lost 2 bases, and 2 bases lay between the germline ends. This CDR3 is CSAKQETQYF. Here the CDR3 DNA reads TGCAGTGCTAAGCAAGAGACCCAGTACTTC.

This clonotype has a count of ten or more. This sequence joins TRBV5-6 and TRBJ2-7; D uncertain. V dropped 4 bases and J dropped 6 bases, with 14 bases sitting between them. Looked up from germline, CDR1 is SGHDT and CDR2 is YYEEEE. This CDR3 comprises 13 residues. The CDR3 spells CASSTPHGVEQYF. The CDR3 DNA is TGTGCCAGCAGCACGCCCCATGGAGTCGAGCAGTACTTC.

This chain uses TRBV27 with TRBJ2-1, with 11 bases fitting TRBD2. This CDR3 is built from 17 residues. CDR1 and CDR2 (germline): MNHEY, SMNVEV (reference sequence). V trimming: 0 bases; J trimming: 6 bases; junction bases outside the gene matches: 7. CDR3 nucleotides: TGTGCCAGCAGTTTATCAGGGAGGCTAGCGGGGGGCAATGAGCAGTTCTTC. Its protein is CASSLSGRLAGGNEQFF.

The chain couples TRBV4-1 to TRBJ1-6; D is uncertain. Trimming shortened V by 2 bases and J by 13 bases, and 15 bases separated the two germline ends. CDR1 and CDR2 from the germline V gene are MGHRA and YSYEKL. The CDR3 loop spans 14 amino acids. The CDR3 region has the DNA TGCGCCAGCAGCCAATTTGTATTAGGGTATCCCCTCCACTTT. This encodes CASSQFVLGYPLHF.

This clonotype was counted at least ten times. The V and J genes are TRBV7-2 and TRBJ2-7; 12 nucleotides match TRBD2. This CDR3 is 14 amino acids long. V gave up 5 bases and J gave up 3 bases; unmatched junction bases: 2. Germline V gives CDR1 SGHTA, CDR2 FQGNSA. CDR3 sequence: CASSRLAGVYEQYF. CDR3 nucleotides: TGTGCCAGCAGCCGACTAGCGGGAGTCTACGAGCAGTACTTC.